This T cell receptor beta chain stems from a study of T-cell memory formation after mild COVID-19. This clonotype was picked up many times. Its antigen is still unknown. Study conclusions and caveats: Whether second-wave clones peaking at day 37 were SARS-CoV-2 specific went unconfirmed. Balance between CD4 and CD8 was seen in clones contracting day 15 to 85, and a CD4+ lean was seen in later expanders.

Trimming shortened V by 0 bases and J by 3 bases, and 22 bases separated the two germline ends. The CDR3 loop spans 18 amino acids. Germline V gives CDR1 SGHRS, CDR2 YFSETQ. Constant-segment primers served in 5'RACE that generated TCR alpha and TCR beta cDNA libraries bearing sample barcodes and UMIs. Each CDR3 protein gets one entry after TCRdb re-called the 5' RACE reads with MiXCR. The sample includes approximately 260,000 distinct CDR3 sequences, 15% to 20% of them seen just once. The chain uses TRBV5-1 and TRBJ2-7; D may correspond to TRBD1 or TRBD2 (6 bases each). What was sequenced was PBMCs or a T cell subset sorted from them (not recorded which). The sequence came from a man younger than 35 who had mild COVID-19 (a few samples of this study predate the infection). Cell type and time point are not known. As DNA, the CDR3 is TGCGCCAGCAGCTTGGAAGCGCACTCTCGGGGGCAGAGCTACGAGCAGTACTTC. This gives the protein CASSLEAHSRGQSYEQYF.